Below are 20 T cell receptor beta chains sequenced from a single sample in a study of T cell changes during pregnancy in multiple sclerosis (dated by TCRdb to the late 2010s). The library was generated by the immunoSEQ multiplex PCR assay. TCRdb retrieved this table from immuneACCESS and kept in-frame rearrangements only. Not all clones are present; in checked studies, unresolved V genes account for under half, and no reason is known for the remainder. The sample includes roughly 80,000 clones, with 93% observed a single time. The ten largest clonotypes hold about 2.5% of the sample. This sample comprised peripheral blood, obtained in the second trimester of pregnancy. The receptor set was obtained from a female donor with multiple sclerosis, enrolled in a pregnancy study.

This rearrangement joins TRBV4-2 to TRBJ1-5, with 7 bases lining up with TRBD1. CDR1 is LGHNA and CDR2 is YNFKEQ in the germline V gene. CDR3 length: 15 residues. Losses at the gene ends were 0 bases for V and 7 bases for J; bases not matched to a gene: 6. DNA for the CDR3: TGTGCCAGCAGCCAAGATACAGGGGCAGGGCAGCCCCAGCATTTT. Encoded protein: CASSQDTGAGQPQHF.

J is TRBJ2-7 and V is TRBV6-4, with TRBD2 matching over 11 bases. The ends lost 7 bases at V and 7 bases at J; junction bases unmatched: 27. The CDR3 spans 20 residues. Germline CDR1 and CDR2: MRHNA and SNTAGT. The CDR3, as DNA: TGTGCCAGCATCCACGCCGACAATAGCGGGGGGGCCTTCCCACCGGGGGAGCAGTACTTC. Translated, it gives CASIHADNSGGAFPPGEQYF.

J is TRBJ2-5 and V is TRBV18, with 7 bases matching TRBD1. Germline trimming cut 3 bases from V and 12 bases from J; bases unmatched to any gene: 10. Germline V gene lookup returns CDR1 KGHSH and CDR2 LQKENI. The length of the CDR3 is 13 residues. The CDR3 sequence: CASSPTGQLPEYF. The CDR3 coding sequence is TGTGCCAGCTCACCGACGGGACAGCTCCCTGAGTACTTC.

The V and J genes are TRBV30 and TRBJ1-1; 7 nucleotides align to TRBD1. Per the germline V gene, CDR1 is GTSNPN and CDR2 is SVGIG (reference sequence). The V and J ends lost 6 bases and 0 bases, in that order; junction bases with no gene match: 4. The CDR3 extends over 13 amino acids. In DNA form, the CDR3 reads TGTGCCTGCCAGGGACAGATGAACACTGAAGCTTTCTTT. It encodes CACQGQMNTEAFF.

This clone was recorded once. The chain employs TRBV9 and TRBJ2-5; TRBD1 is a possible D gene (6 bases). CDR1 is SGDLS, CDR2 YYNGEE, per germline. The CDR3 spans 12 residues. V gave up 4 bases and J gave up 5 bases, with 9 bases separating them. CDR3 DNA: TGTGCCAGCAGCACAGGACAGGAGACCCAGTACTTC. Protein: CASSTGQETQYF. Based on the CDR3 plus reference TRBV9 and TRBJ2-5, the full variable domain is DSGVTQTPKHLITATGQRVTLRCSPRSGDLSVYWYQQSLDQGLQFLIQYYNGEERAKGNILERFSAQQFPDLHSELNLSSLELGDSALYFCASSTGQETQYFGPGTRLLVL.

The rearrangement joins TRBV6-1 to TRBJ1-5; perhaps TRBD1 as D (5 bases). With 7 bases removed from V and 1 base from J, the gap between germline ends came to 11 bases. The length of the CDR3 is 14 residues. Per germline, CDR1 MNHNS and CDR2 SASEGT. The chain's CDR3 is CASTGRTSNQPQHF. In DNA, the CDR3 is TGTGCCAGCACAGGGCGGACGAGCAATCAGCCCCAGCATTTT.

J is TRBJ1-5 and V is TRBV5-6; 7 bases agree with TRBD1. The J segment lost 0 bases and the V segment lost 4 bases, leaving 7 bases of the junction unmatched. Germline lookup yields CDR1 SGHDT and CDR2 YYEEEE. This CDR3 spans 16 amino acids. CDR3 sequence reads: CASSLMDRSSNQPQHF. The CDR3 DNA reads TGTGCCAGCAGCCTAATGGACAGGAGTAGCAATCAGCCCCAGCATTTT.

The chain carries TRBV10-1 and TRBJ2-5; D gene unclear. Germline V CDR1 and CDR2: WNHNN, SYGVQD (reference sequence). V lost 0 bases, J lost 2 bases, and 13 bases lay in between. The CDR3 is made up of 16 amino acids. CDR3 sequence (DNA): TGCGCCAGCAGTGAGTCAGGAGTCAGCTTACAAGAGACCCAGTACTTC. This encodes CASSESGVSLQETQYF.

CDR3 protein: CSAYAGETQYF. As DNA, the CDR3 is TGCAGCGCCTACGCGGGAGAGACCCAGTACTTC. The genes are TRBV29-1 and TRBJ2-5; TRBD2 is a possible D gene (5 bases). The V gene's germline CDR1 is SQVTM and CDR2 ANQGSEA. This CDR3 region has 11 residues. The V gene lost 7 bases and the J gene lost 4 bases, with 10 bases spanning the gap.

The chain links TRBV30 to TRBJ1-1; weak D call: TRBD1 (6 bases). The CDR3 spans 13 residues. V lost 2 bases to trimming and J lost 3 bases, with 10 bases between them. Germline V gives CDR1 GTSNPN, CDR2 SVGIG (reference sequence). CDR3 loop: CAWSPQGYTEAFF. Here the CDR3 DNA reads TGTGCCTGGAGTCCACAGGGATACACTGAAGCTTTCTTT.

V usage is TRBV5-1 and J usage is TRBJ1-1; D is perhaps TRBD1 (5 bases). The CDR3 length is 15 residues. Trimming pared 2 bases from V and 1 base from J, leaving 12 bases between. Germline values: CDR1 SGHRS, CDR2 YFSETQ. In DNA form, the CDR3 reads TGCGCCAGCAGCTTCGACAGTCCCCCGAACACTGAAGCTTTCTTT. Protein: CASSFDSPPNTEAFF.

The V gene is TRBV5-1, the J gene TRBJ1-2; 9 bases match TRBD1. This CDR3 region has 13 residues. The germline V gene encodes CDR1 SGHRS and CDR2 YFSETQ. Germline trimming cut 3 bases from V and 8 bases from J; bases unmatched to any gene: 5. The CDR3 nucleotides read TGCGCCAGCAGCTCAACAGGGGGCGAGGGCTACACCTTC. This encodes CASSSTGGEGYTF.

CDR3 in DNA: TGTGCCAGCAGCACCAGGGGGCGCAGGACCGGGGAGCTGTTTTTT. It yields the protein CASSTRGRRTGELFF. The chain employs TRBV11-1 and TRBJ2-2, with TRBD1 matching 8 bases. This CDR3 has 15 residues. Per the germline V gene, CDR1 is SGHAT and CDR2 is FQDESV (reference sequence). Germline trimming cut 5 bases from V and 5 bases from J; bases unmatched to any gene: 7.

The J gene is TRBJ2-5, the V gene TRBV7-9, with 9 bases fitting TRBD2. Germline assignment: CDR1 SEHNR and CDR2 FQNEAQ (reference sequence). J was trimmed by 0 bases and V by 1 base; bases with no gene match: 6. The CDR3 has 17 residues. This CDR3 is CASSLGLAESYQETQYF. Written as DNA, the CDR3 is TGTGCCAGCAGCTTAGGACTAGCGGAGAGCTACCAAGAGACCCAGTACTTC.

The chain couples TRBV19 to TRBJ2-2; 9 bases line up with TRBD1. Per the germline V gene, CDR1 is LNHDA and CDR2 is SQIVND (reference sequence). The V segment lost 4 bases and the J segment 1 base; nucleotides outside the gene matches: 1. The CDR3 extends over 15 amino acids. This CDR3 reads CASSTDRGNTGELFF. Written as DNA, the CDR3 is TGTGCCAGTAGTACGGACAGGGGGAACACCGGGGAGCTGTTTTTT.

The chain uses TRBV6-5 and TRBJ2-1; D is possibly TRBD1 (6 bases). Germline CDR1 reads MNHEY; CDR2 reads SVGAGI. The CDR3 is 12 amino acids. Trimming removed 6 bases at V and 9 bases at J, with 12 bases between. CDR3 protein: CASSPGTTEQFF. CDR3 nucleotide sequence: TGTGCCAGCAGCCCCGGGACAACTGAGCAGTTCTTC.

The J gene is TRBJ1-2, the V gene TRBV7-8, with D tentatively TRBD1 (5 bases). CDR3 length equals 14 residues. V was clipped by 1 base and J by 5 bases, with 11 bases between them. Germline lookup yields CDR1 SGHVS and CDR2 FQNEAQ. The CDR3 coding sequence is TGTGCCAGCAGCTTAGTAGGGGAAGAGTATGGCTACACCTTC. This gives the protein CASSLVGEEYGYTF.

The chain links TRBV18 to TRBJ1-4; D is undetermined. This CDR3 contains 14 residues. Germline V gene data show CDR1 as KGHSH and CDR2 as LQKENI. Trimming left V 6 bases short and J 0 bases short, with 8 bases between. CDR3 bases: TGTGCCAGCTCCGAGGGTCCAACTAATGAAAAACTGTTTTTT. It yields the protein CASSEGPTNEKLFF.

The chain carries TRBV5-6 and TRBJ1-2, with D possibly TRBD1 on 5 matching bases. V lost 4 bases and J 4 bases, leaving 23 bases between the germline ends. CDR3 length equals 17 residues. Germline V CDR1 and CDR2: SGHDT, YYEEEE. CDR3 sequence (DNA): TGTGCCAGCAGCCCACTGACATTGGGCAGGGCCCTCTATGGCTACACCTTC. It specifies CASSPLTLGRALYGYTF. Variable domain in full (rest from reference TRBV5-6 and TRBJ1-2): DAGVTQSPTHLIKTRGQQVTLRCSPKSGHDTVSWYQQALGQGPQFIFQYYEEEERQRGNFPDRFSGHQFPNYSSELNVNALLLGDSALYLCASSPLTLGRALYGYTFGSGTRLTVV.

The V and J genes are TRBV30 and TRBJ2-1; TRBD2 aligns across 8 bases. The J segment lost 3 bases and the V segment lost 2 bases, leaving 9 bases of the junction unmatched. There are 16 residues in the CDR3. Looked up from germline, CDR1 is GTSNPN and CDR2 is SVGIG (reference sequence). The CDR3 loop reads CAWSHTLSGGYNEQFF. In nucleotides, the CDR3 is TGTGCCTGGAGTCATACTCTAAGCGGGGGCTACAATGAGCAGTTCTTC.